Reported below is one T cell receptor beta chain. There is no known antigen for this receptor. No qualities accompany the bases; no much larger clone lies one base away. This sample is part of a study of CD8 T cell repertoires and HIV-1 epitope variants (dated by TCRdb to about 2020). Background for the entire study: In separate culture wells, T cells were stimulated with each of twenty-five peptides that represented autologous and known Gag and Nef epitope variants. T cells were enriched using the EasySep Human T Cell Enrichment Kit and then co-cultured with an equal number of autologous T cell-negative cells acting as antigen-presenting cells. An aliquot of 1M T cells was saved as an uncultured baseline condition, separate from the 75 to 100 T cell cultures. Running each culture condition in triplicate, except for one peptide done in duplicate, gave a total of about 91 T cell cultures. Cultures were maintained for approximately ten days in IMDM with gentamicin, and half-media changes adding IL-2, IL-7 and IL-15 were performed on days 3 and 7. Among the control conditions were a peptide pool of CMV, EBV and flu, the Ebola AY9 epitope serving as a negative control, and a well with no peptide. Tested epitopes included three Gag epitope families and Nef HW9 and YT9. What the study reported, not specific to this receptor: Under 10 antigen-specific TCR beta clonotypes were identified, of which six appeared to be cross-reactive for autologous or known escape epitope variants. Five clonotypes recognized the Nef KF9 family and one the HW9 family, with no responses to the TAALDMSHF plasma variant. The assay identified only TCR beta chains and indicated proliferation to antigen, not T cell function or cytokine profile.

The junction shows trimming of 2 bases on V and 3 bases on J, plus 16 bases between the germline ends. From cysteine to phenylalanine, the CDR3 is 16 amino acids long. The only DNA kept is the CDR3, 48 bases in frame from the first base. CDR1 and CDR2 were assigned from the germline V gene as SGHVS and FQNEAQ. Sequencing of TCR beta CDR3 regions was done on the immunoSEQ platform at survey depth. The QIAamp DNA micro kit was used to extract genomic DNA from every cultured and uncultured CD8+ T cell population. On the authors' methods: Samples with under 5,000 productive reads were excluded, and this exclusion removed about 7% of the roughly 80 HIV peptide-stimulated cultures. Sequences were trimmed to CDR3 by a MANAFEST web app, and nonproductive sequences, CDR3s under 5 amino acids, and sequences not starting with C or ending with F/W were removed. For a clonotype to count as antigen-specific, the clonotype had to expand relative to the no-peptide control in at least 2 of 3 replicates at FDR 0.01, and only within one epitope family. A frequency at least fivefold higher than in wells stimulated with peptides from other epitope families was additionally required for specific clonotypes. The clones in this table, taken by TCRdb from immuneACCESS, are in-frame only. Not every clone is retained; where verified, under half of the shortfall comes from an unresolved V gene, and the cause of the rest is unknown. V, J and clone size reflect that table, while D and trimming were determined from the DNA. This sample holds around 5,700 clones; 60% to 75% were observed only once. The top ten hold roughly 44% of the sample.

The EasySep Human CD8+ T Cell Enrichment Kit was used on day 10 to isolate CD8+ T cells from every culture. The sequencing input was cultured CD8+ T cells derived from PBMCs. The TCR originated in a male donor with HIV. This receptor chain uses TRBV7-8 and TRBJ2-5, with TRBD2 tentatively as D gene (5 bases match). The nucleotides read TGTGCCAGCAGCTTATTGGCAATAGCGTTAAAAGAGACCCAGTACTTC. This codes for CASSLLAIALKETQYF.